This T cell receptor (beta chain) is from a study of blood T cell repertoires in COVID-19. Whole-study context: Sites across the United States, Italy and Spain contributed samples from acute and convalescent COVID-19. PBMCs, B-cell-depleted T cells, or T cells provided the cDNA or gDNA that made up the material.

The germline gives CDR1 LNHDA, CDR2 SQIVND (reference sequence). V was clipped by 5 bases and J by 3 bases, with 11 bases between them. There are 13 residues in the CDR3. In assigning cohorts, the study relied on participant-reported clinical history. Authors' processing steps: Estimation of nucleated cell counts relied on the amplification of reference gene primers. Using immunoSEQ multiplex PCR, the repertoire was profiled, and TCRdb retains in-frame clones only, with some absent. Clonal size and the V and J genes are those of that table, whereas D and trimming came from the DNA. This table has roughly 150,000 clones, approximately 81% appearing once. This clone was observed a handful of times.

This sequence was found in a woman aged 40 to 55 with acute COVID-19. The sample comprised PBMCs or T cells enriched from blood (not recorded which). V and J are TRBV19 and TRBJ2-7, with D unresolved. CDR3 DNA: TGTGCCAGTAGTCCGGGTCCAATCTACGAGCAGTACTTC. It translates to CASSPGPIYEQYF. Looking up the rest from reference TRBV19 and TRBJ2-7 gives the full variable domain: DGGITQSPKYLFRKEGQNVTLSCEQNLNHDAMYWYRQDPGQGLRLIYYSQIVNDFQKGDIAEGYSVSREKKESFPLTVTSAQKNPTAFYLCASSPGPIYEQYFGPGTRLTVT.